This T cell receptor (beta chain) was recorded in a study of T cells in Graves' hyperthyroidism and ophthalmopathy. Template material for amplifying TCR beta CDR3 regions consisted of RNA transcripts. HTBI primers drove first-round RT-PCR of the TCR CDR3. MiXCR, applied by TCRdb to the multiplex PCR reads, yields one record per CDR3 protein. The table has about 420,000 distinct CDR3 sequences, less than 20% seen once. Each patient was aged 18 to 65 and had newly diagnosed hyperthyroidism of under 2 months' duration. Fresh peripheral blood, around 11 ml of it, supplied the PBMCs. The CDR3 spans 13 residues. Germline CDR1 reads DFQATT; CDR2 reads SNEGSKA (reference sequence). Whole-study results and caveats: A 13 V-J signature model discriminated ophthalmopathy versus stable hyperthyroidism. Expanded thyroid clonotypes (above 0.001) were mostly also found in blood.

About this clonotype itself: The target antigen is unknown. The germline gene is not matched at one end of the junction; a read error may be the cause.

The source of this sequence is a woman aged 18 to 35 with Graves' hyperthyroidism. Sequenced: blood. This chain joins TRBV20-1 and TRBJ2-3; 9 bases match TRBD1. The CDR3 sequence is CSASTGGTDAQYF. The CDR3 DNA follows: TGCAGTGCTAGCACAGGGGGCACAGATGCGCAGTATTTT.